Below, 25 T cell receptor beta chains from the same sample are listed, as sequenced in a study of CXCR3-negative and CXCR3-positive naive CD8 T cells. Study-wide results and caveats: TRB CDR3 hydrophobicity was greater in CXCR3-positive naive cells than in CXCR3-negative naive cells.

Their antigen targets remain unknown. UMI-tagged TRB cDNA libraries were built via 5' RACE. TCRdb re-called the 5' RACE reads and catalogs CDR3 proteins one per entry, DNA excluded. The data show roughly 130,000 distinct CDR3 sequences, and the top ten clones hold 0.59%. The sample consisted of naive CXCR3+ CD8+ T cells from blood. The subset is: CD45RO-CCR7+CD27+CD95- naive CD8+ T cells expressing CXCR3 (TNR3+). The receptors originated from a human donor in good health. Some clones in this sample may be carry-over from other donors' samples.

The J gene is TRBJ1-5, the V gene TRBV28; TCRdb designates TRBD1, a call that cannot be tested without DNA. Germline loops: CDR1 MDHEN, CDR2 SYDVKM. The CDR3 extends over 15 amino acids. This CDR3 is CASSKGQSLNQPQHF.

The CDR3 loop reads CASSFRGQAYILSGNTIYF. V is TRBV28 and J is TRBJ1-3; the TRBD1 assignment by TCRdb is unverifiable without DNA. Germline V gene sequence: CDR1 MDHEN, CDR2 SYDVKM. CDR3 length equals 19 residues.

The chain uses TRBV12-3 or TRBV12-4 and TRBJ1-1. This CDR3 has 14 residues. The CDR3 region is CASSRTAWNTEAFF.

This chain uses TRBV9 with TRBJ2-1; TCRdb calls TRBD2, which cannot be checked without DNA. The CDR3 has 17 residues. CDR1 and CDR2 (germline): SGDLS, YYNGEE. This CDR3 is CASSPTAWAGSYNEQFF.

The chain uses TRBV7-2 and TRBJ2-5; TCRdb indicates TRBD1, and absent DNA this call remains unverified. This CDR3 spans 13 amino acids. CDR1 SGHTA and CDR2 FQGNSA come from the germline V gene. CDR3 sequence: CASRQVGEETQYF.

CDR3 region: CSEQGSSYNEQFF. V and J are TRBV29-1 and TRBJ2-1; TCRdb reports TRBD1, a call that lacks DNA to check it against. CDR1 SQVTM and CDR2 ANQGSEA come from the germline V gene. The length of the CDR3 is 13 residues.

V usage is TRBV27 and J usage is TRBJ2-4; lacking DNA, the TRBD1 call made by TCRdb goes unchecked. This CDR3 spans 11 amino acids. Germline V CDR1 and CDR2: MNHEY, SMNVEV (reference sequence). This chain's CDR3 is CASRGVSIQYF.

The chain couples TRBV5-1 to TRBJ2-7; TCRdb designates TRBD1, a call that cannot be tested without DNA. Germline assignment: CDR1 SGHRS and CDR2 YFSETQ. This CDR3 comprises 13 residues. CDR3 sequence: CASREGDDYEQYF.

The chain uses TRBV7-2 and TRBJ2-4; TCRdb reports TRBD1, a call that lacks DNA to check it against. From germline, CDR1 is SGHTA and CDR2 FQGNSA. This CDR3 has 17 residues. The CDR3 sequence: CASSSIRQGGPKNIQYF.

The chain couples TRBV29-1 to TRBJ1-2. CDR3 length: 13 amino acids. Germline V CDR1 and CDR2: SQVTM, ANQGSEA. The CDR3 protein is CSVASGDLDGYTF.

The chain is built from TRBV2 and TRBJ2-1; checking the TCRdb D call of TRBD2 is not possible without DNA. This CDR3 is 15 amino acids long. Germline CDR1 SNHLY, CDR2 FYNNEI. CDR3 amino acids: CASRGLAEAYNEQFF.

The chain has TRBV12-3 or TRBV12-4 and TRBJ2-1. The CDR3 length is 14 residues. CDR3: CASSLLGADNEQFF.

This chain connects TRBV5-8 to TRBJ2-3; TCRdb's D call, TRBD1, is unchecked because there is no DNA. Germline V lookup: CDR1 SGHTS, CDR2 YDEGEE. The CDR3 is 16 amino acids. The chain's CDR3 is CASSSGTGEPTDTQYF.

This chain connects TRBV4-3 to TRBJ1-2; no DNA is available, so the TRBD1 call from TCRdb remains unchecked. CDR1 is LGHNA, CDR2 YSLEER, per germline. The CDR3 has 16 residues. The CDR3: CASSQDSGAVNYGYTF.

The CDR3 is CASSPGAYEQFF. The rearrangement uses TRBV28 and TRBJ2-1; TCRdb reports TRBD1, a call that lacks DNA to check it against. This CDR3 has 12 amino acids. Germline-derived CDR1 and CDR2 are MDHEN and SYDVKM.

The chain uses TRBV6-5 and TRBJ2-5; TCRdb gives TRBD1 as the D gene, but with no DNA this cannot be confirmed. CDR1 MNHEY and CDR2 SVGAGI come from the germline V gene. The CDR3 sequence is 15 residues long. The CDR3 is CASRETGGLQETQYF.

V usage is TRBV7-9 and J usage is TRBJ1-2; TCRdb returns TRBD1, unconfirmable since there is no DNA. Germline CDR1 reads SEHNR; CDR2 reads FQNEAQ (reference sequence). There are 16 residues in the CDR3. CDR3 sequence reads: CASSQIDTTGPYGYTF.

The gene calls are TRBV5-1 and TRBJ1-1. This CDR3 comprises 13 residues. The germline CDR1 and CDR2 sequences are SGHRS and YFSETQ. CDR3 sequence: CASSWPPNTEAFF.

CDR3 protein: CASSLSAGADGYTF. The chain carries TRBV6-6 and TRBJ1-2; TCRdb calls TRBD1, which cannot be checked without DNA. The germline gives CDR1 MNHNY, CDR2 SVGAGI (reference sequence). The length of the CDR3 is 14 residues.

The chain carries TRBV28 and TRBJ2-7. The CDR3 contains 12 residues. From germline, CDR1 is MDHEN and CDR2 SYDVKM. CDR3 protein: CASSYLSYEQYF. Filled out from reference TRBV28 and TRBJ2-7, the complete variable domain reads DVKVTQSSRYLVKRTGEKVFLECVQDMDHENMFWYRQDPGLGLRLIYFSYDVKMKEKGDIPEGYSVSREKKERFSLILESASTNQTSMYLCASSYLSYEQYFGPGTRLTVT.

This chain links TRBV12-3 or TRBV12-4 with TRBJ1-5; no DNA is available, so the TRBD1 call from TCRdb remains unchecked. CDR3 size: 13 residues. This chain's CDR3 is CASRGDRGQPQHF.

V usage is TRBV5-6 and J usage is TRBJ1-3; TCRdb gives TRBD1 as the D gene, but with no DNA this cannot be confirmed. There are 15 residues in the CDR3. Germline lookup yields CDR1 SGHDT and CDR2 YYEEEE. CDR3 in amino acids: CASSLVRDSGNTIYF.

The V call is TRBV6-5, the J call TRBJ2-1; the TRBD2 assignment by TCRdb is unverifiable without DNA. CDR3 length: 15 residues. Germline V lookup: CDR1 MNHEY, CDR2 SVGAGI. CDR3 loop: CASSSESGHYNEQFF.

The chain combines TRBV25-1 with TRBJ2-1. Germline V gives CDR1 MGHDK, CDR2 SYGVNS. This CDR3 is 13 amino acids long. The CDR3 spells CASGVTNYNEQFF.

The chain has TRBV29-1 and TRBJ2-7. CDR1 and CDR2 (germline): SQVTM, ANQGSEA. The length of the CDR3 is 13 residues. The CDR3: CSVELRDSYEQYF.